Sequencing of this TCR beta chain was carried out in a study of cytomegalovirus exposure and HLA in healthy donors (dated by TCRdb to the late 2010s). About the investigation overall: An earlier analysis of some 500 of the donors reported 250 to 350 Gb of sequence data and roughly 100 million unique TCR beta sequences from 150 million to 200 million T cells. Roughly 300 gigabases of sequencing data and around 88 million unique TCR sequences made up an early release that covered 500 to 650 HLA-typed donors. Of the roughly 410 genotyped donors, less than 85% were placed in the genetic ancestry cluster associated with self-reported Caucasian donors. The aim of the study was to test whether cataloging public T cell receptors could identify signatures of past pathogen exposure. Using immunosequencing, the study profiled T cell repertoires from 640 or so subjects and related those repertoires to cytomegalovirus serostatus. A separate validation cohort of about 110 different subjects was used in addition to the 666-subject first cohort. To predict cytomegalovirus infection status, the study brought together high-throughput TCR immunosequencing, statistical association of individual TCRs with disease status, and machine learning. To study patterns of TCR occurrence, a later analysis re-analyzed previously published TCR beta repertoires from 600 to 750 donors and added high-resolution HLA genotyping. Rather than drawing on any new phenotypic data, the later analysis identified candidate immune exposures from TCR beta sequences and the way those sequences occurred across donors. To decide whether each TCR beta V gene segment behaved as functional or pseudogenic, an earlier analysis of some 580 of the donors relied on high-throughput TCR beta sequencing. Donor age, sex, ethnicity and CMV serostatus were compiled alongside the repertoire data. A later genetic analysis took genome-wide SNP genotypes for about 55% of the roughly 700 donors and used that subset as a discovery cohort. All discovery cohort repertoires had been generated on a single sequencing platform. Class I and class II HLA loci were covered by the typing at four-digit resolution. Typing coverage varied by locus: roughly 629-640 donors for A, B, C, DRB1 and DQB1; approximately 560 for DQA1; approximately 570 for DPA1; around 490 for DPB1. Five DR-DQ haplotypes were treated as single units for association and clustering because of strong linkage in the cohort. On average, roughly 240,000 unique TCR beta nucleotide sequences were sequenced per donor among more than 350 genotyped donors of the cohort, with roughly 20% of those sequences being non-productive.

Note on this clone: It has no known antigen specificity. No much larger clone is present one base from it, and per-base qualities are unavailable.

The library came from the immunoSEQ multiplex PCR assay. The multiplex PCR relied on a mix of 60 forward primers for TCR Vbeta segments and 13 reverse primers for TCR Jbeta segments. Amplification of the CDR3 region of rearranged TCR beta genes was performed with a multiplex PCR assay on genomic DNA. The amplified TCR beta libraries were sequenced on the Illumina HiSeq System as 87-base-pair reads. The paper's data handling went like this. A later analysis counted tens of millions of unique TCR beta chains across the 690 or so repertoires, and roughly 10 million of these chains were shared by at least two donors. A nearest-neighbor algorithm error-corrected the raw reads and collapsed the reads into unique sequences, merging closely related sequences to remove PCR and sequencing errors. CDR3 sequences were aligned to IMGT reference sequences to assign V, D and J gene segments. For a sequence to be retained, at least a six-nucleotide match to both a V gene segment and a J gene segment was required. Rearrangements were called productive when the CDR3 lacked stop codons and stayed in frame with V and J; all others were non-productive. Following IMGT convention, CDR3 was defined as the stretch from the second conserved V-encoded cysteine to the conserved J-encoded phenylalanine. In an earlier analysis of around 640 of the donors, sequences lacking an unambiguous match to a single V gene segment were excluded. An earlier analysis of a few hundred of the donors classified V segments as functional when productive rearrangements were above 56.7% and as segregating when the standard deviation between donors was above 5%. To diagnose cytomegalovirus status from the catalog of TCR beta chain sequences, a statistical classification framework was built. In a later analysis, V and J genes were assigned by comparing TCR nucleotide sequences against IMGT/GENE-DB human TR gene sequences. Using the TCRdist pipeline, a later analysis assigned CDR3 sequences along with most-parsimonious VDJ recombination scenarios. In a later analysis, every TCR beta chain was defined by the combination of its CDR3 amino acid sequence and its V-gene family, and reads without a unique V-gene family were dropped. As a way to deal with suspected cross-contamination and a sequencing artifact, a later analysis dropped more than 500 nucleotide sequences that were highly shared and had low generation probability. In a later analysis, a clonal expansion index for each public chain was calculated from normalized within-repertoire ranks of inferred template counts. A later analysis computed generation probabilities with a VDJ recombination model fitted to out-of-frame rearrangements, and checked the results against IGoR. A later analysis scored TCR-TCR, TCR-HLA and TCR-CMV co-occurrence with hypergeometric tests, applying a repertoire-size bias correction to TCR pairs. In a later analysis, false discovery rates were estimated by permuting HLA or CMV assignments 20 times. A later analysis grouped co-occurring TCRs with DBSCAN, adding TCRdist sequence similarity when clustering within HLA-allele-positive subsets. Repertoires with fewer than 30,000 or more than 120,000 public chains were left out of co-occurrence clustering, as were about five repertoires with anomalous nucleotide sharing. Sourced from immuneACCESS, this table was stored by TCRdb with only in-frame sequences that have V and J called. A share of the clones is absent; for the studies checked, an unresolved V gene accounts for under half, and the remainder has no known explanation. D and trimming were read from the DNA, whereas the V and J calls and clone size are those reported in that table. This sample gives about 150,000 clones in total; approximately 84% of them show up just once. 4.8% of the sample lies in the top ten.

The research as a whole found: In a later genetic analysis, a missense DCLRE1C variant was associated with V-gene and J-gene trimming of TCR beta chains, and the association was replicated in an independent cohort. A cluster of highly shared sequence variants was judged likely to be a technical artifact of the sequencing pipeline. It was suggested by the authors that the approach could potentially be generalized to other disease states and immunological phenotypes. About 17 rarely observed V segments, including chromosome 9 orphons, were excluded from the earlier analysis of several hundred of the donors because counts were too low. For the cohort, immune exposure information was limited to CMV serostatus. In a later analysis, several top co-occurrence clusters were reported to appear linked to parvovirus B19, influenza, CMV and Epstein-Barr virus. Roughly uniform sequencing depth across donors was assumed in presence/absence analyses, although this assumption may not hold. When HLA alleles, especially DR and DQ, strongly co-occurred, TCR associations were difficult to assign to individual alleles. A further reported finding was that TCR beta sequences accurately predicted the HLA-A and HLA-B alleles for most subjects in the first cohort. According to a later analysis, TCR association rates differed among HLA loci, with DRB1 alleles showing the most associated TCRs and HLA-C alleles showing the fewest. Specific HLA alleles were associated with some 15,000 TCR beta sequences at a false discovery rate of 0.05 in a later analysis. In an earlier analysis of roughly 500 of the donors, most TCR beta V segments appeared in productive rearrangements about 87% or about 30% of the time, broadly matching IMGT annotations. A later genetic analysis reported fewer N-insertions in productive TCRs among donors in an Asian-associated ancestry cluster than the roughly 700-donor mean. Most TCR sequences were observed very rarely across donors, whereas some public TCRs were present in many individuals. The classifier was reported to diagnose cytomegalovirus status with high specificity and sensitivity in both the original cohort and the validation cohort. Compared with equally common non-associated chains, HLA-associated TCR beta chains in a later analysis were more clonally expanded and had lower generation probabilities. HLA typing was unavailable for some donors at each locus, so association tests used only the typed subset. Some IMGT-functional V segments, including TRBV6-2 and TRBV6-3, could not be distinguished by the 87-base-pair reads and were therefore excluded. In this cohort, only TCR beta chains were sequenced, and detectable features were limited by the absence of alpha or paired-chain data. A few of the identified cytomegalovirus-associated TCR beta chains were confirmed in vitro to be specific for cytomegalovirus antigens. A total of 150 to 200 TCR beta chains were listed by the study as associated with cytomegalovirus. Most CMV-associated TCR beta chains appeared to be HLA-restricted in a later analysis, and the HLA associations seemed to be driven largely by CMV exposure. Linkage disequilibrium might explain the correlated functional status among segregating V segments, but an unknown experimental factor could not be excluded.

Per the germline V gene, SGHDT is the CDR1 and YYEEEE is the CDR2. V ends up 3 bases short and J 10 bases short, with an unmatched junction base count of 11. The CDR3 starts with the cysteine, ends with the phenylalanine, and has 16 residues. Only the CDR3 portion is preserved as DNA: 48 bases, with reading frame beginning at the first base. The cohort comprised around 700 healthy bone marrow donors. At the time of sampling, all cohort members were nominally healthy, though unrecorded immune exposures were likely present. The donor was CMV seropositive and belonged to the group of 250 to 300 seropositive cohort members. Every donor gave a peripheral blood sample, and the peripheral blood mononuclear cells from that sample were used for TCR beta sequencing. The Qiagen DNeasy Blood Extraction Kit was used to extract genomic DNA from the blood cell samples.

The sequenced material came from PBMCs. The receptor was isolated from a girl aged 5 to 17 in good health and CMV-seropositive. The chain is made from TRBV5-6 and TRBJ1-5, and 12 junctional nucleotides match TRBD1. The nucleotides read TGTGCCAGCAGCTCAGCACCGGGACAGGGGGCCCATCCCCAGCATTTT. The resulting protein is CASSSAPGQGAHPQHF.